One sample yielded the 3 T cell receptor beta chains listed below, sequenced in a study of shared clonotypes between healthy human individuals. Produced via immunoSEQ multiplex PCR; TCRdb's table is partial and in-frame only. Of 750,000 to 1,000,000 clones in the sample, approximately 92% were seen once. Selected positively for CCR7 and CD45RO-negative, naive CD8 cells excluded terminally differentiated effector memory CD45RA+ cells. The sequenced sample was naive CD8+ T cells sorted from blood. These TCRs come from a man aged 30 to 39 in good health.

The CDR3, as DNA: TGTGCCAGCAGCCTAAGTGGTTCCGGCTACGAGCAGTACTTC. Translated, it gives CASSLSGSGYEQYF. The V call is TRBV7-9, the J call TRBJ2-7; D remains unclear. Trimming took off 5 bases at V and 3 bases at J, with 14 bases between the two ends. The CDR3 has 14 amino acids. In germline, CDR1 is SEHNR, CDR2 FQNEAQ (reference sequence). Drawing the rest from reference TRBV7-9 and TRBJ2-7, the complete variable domain is DTGVSQNPRHKITKRGQNVTFRCDPISEHNRLYWYRQTLGQGPEFLTYFQNEAQLEKSRLLSDRFSAERPKGSFSTLEIQRTEQGDSAMYLCASSLSGSGYEQYFGPGTRLTVT.

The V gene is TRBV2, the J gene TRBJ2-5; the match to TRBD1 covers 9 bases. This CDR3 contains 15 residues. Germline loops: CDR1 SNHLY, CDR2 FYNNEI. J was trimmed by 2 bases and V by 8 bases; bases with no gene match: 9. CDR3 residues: CASWARTGDQETQYF. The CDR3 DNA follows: TGTGCCAGCTGGGCTCGGACAGGGGATCAAGAGACCCAGTACTTC.

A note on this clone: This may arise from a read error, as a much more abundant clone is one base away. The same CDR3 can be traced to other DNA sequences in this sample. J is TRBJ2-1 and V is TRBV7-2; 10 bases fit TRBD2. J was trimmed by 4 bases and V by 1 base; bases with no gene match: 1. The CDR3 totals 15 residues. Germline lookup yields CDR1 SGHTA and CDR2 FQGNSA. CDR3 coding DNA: TGTGCCAGCAGCTTAGGGACTAGCGGATACAATGAGCAGTTCTTC. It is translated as CASSLGTSGYNEQFF.